The source of this T cell receptor (beta chain) is a study of HIV-infected patients and healthy controls. Trimming left V 0 bases short and J 7 bases short, with 12 bases between. Per germline, CDR1 KGHSY and CDR2 FQNENV. CDR3 length: 14 residues. TCRdb processed the 5' RACE reads anew with MiXCR; each CDR3 protein has one entry. Of around 67,000 distinct CDR3 sequences listed, 16% are singletons. Sequenced material: CD4+ T cells from blood. The chain joins TRBV16 to TRBJ1-1; D not resolved. The receptor's source is a human donor in good health. For the CDR3, the DNA is TGTGCCAGCAGCCAATCGTTCACAGCCCATGAAGCTTTCTTT. Its translation is CASSQSFTAHEAFF.